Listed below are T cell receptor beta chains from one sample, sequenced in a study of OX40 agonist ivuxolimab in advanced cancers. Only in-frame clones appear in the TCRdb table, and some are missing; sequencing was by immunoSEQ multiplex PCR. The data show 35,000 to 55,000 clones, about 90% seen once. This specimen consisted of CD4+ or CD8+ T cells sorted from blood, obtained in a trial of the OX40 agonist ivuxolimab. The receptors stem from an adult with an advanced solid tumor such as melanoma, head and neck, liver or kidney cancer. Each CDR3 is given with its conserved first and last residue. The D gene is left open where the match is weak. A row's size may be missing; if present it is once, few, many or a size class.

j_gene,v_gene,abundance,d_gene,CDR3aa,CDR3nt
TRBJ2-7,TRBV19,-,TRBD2,CASTPSGPLSYEQYF,TGTGCCAGTACCCCTAGCGGGCCACTATCCTACGAGCAGTACTTC
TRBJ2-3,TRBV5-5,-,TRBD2,CASSFEEREFADTQYF,TGTGCCAGCAGCTTCGAGGAGCGGGAGTTCGCAGATACGCAGTATTTT
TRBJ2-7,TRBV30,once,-,CAWSVGVGEQYF,TGTGCCTGGAGTGTAGGGGTCGGGGAGCAGTACTTC
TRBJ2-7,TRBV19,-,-,CASSNPGGEQYF,TGTGCCAGTAGCAACCCCGGAGGCGAGCAGTACTTC
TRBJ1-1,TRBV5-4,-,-,CASSLAANTEAFF,TGTGCCAGCAGCTTGGCGGCGAACACTGAAGCTTTCTTT
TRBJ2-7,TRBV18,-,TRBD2,CASSPASGSYEQYF,TGTGCCAGCTCACCGGCTAGCGGCTCCTACGAGCAGTACTTC
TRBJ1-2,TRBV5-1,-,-,CASSLGGNNYGYTF,TGCGCCAGCAGCTTGGGTGGAAATAACTATGGCTACACCTTC
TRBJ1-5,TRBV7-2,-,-,CASSLSHQPQHF,TGTGCCAGCAGCTTATCACACCAGCCCCAGCATTTT
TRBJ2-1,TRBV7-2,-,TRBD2,CASRLTGLAGNEQFF,TGTGCCAGCAGACTAACGGGGCTAGCGGGCAATGAGCAGTTCTTC
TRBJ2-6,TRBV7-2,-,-,CASSFPLGANVLTF,TGTGCCAGCAGCTTCCCCCTGGGGGCCAACGTCCTGACTTTC
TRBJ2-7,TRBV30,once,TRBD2,CAWSPGRTYEQYF,TGTGCCTGGAGCCCCGGGAGGACGTACGAGCAGTACTTC
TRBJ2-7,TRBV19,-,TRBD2,CASSITLAGGQNEQYF,TGTGCCAGTAGTATAACTCTAGCGGGAGGGCAGAACGAGCAGTACTTC
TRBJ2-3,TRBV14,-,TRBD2,CASSQDLGLAGYTQYF,TGTGCCAGCAGCCAAGATCTGGGACTAGCGGGTTATACGCAGTATTTT
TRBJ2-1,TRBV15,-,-,CATSTRRNEGTEQFF,TGTGCCACCAGCACAAGAAGAAATGAGGGGACTGAGCAGTTCTTC
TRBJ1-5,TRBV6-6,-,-,CASSYLGGAQPQHF,TGTGCCAGCAGTTATTTGGGGGGTGCTCAGCCCCAGCATTTT
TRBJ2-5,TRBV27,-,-,CASTPRGSRTQYF,TGTGCCAGCACCCCCAGGGGTTCAAGGACCCAGTACTTC
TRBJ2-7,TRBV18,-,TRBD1,CASSLRQGGTYEQYF,TGTGCCAGCTCACTTAGACAGGGGGGTACATACGAGCAGTACTTC